This entry concerns a single T cell receptor (beta chain). In the original processing: Amplification of reference gene primers provided the estimated nucleated cell counts. Sequencing was performed with immunoSEQ multiplex PCR; in TCRdb, only in-frame clones are kept and a portion is missing. The V and J calls and clone size come from that table; D and trimming were worked out from the DNA. This table holds about 250,000 clones, about 83% found once. The data were taken from a study of blood T cell repertoires in COVID-19. Looked up from germline, CDR1 is SGHTA and CDR2 is FQGTGA. The CDR3 runs 14 residues. V gave up 3 bases and J gave up 5 bases; unmatched junction bases: 4.

Sequencing was carried out using peripheral blood. This receptor was taken from a man aged 40-55 years with active or convalescent COVID-19. The rearrangement joins TRBV7-3 to TRBJ2-5, with 9 bases fitting TRBD2. The CDR3 region has the DNA TGTGCCAGCAGCTTTAGCGGGAGTGGCGAGACCCAGTACTTC. Protein sequence: CASSFSGSGETQYF.